The text below deals with one T cell receptor beta chain. Its antigen remains unidentified. The junction shows a germline mismatch at one end, possibly a read error. This sample is drawn from a study of neurological immune-mediated disorders. General study results and limits: Because no CDR3 amino acid sequences were shared across subjects by expanded clones, private repertoires were suggested in all groups. TCR clonal expansion peaked in HTLV-1-associated myelopathy patients and was lowest in multiple sclerosis patients.

Synthesis of cDNA was carried out by template-switch 5'RACE. The reaction used 10-nucleotide random UMIs. TCRdb reprocessed the 5' RACE reads with MiXCR, giving one entry per CDR3 protein. The sample holds more than 70,000 distinct CDR3 sequences, 17% seen once. Volunteers attending a blood bank in Maryland, USA, served as healthy controls. Input material: PBMCs. This clonotype was sampled from a middle-aged woman in good health.

CDR3 DNA sequence: TGCGCCAGCAGCTTTGGACAGGGGGAGTACGAGCATTACTTC. Translating gives CASSFGQGEYEHYF. This chain uses TRBV5-1 with TRBJ2-7; 10 bases align to TRBD1. This CDR3 comprises 14 residues. The germline gives CDR1 SGHRS, CDR2 YFSETQ.